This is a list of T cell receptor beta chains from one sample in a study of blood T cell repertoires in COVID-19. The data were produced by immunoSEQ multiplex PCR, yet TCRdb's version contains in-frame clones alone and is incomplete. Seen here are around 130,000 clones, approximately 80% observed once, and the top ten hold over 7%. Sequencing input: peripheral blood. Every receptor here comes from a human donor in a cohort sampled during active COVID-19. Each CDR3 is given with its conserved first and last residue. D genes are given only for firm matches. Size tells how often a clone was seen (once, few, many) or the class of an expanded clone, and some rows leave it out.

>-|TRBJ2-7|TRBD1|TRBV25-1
TGTGCCAGCAGCACGGACAGGGGCGCACGGTACTTC
CASSTDRGARYF
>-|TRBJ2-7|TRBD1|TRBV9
TGTGCCAGCAGCGTGGGAGACAGGGGCCACGAGCAGTACTTC
CASSVGDRGHEQYF
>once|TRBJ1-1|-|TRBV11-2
TGTGCCAGCAGAGAAGGGGCAGGGAACACTGAAGCTTTCTTT
CASREGAGNTEAFF
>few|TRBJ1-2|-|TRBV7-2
TGTGCCAGCAGCCAGAGGTATGGCTACACCTTC
CASSQRYGYTF
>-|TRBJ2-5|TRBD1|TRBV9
TGTGCCAGCAGTACAGGGGTAGGAGAGACCCAGTACTTC
CASSTGVGETQYF
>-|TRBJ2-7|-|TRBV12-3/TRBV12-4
TGTGCCAGCACCCTAGGAGGGGGCTTCATCTACTTC
CASTLGGGFIYF
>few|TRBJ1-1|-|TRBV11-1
TGTGCCAGCAGCTTAGGGACAGCTTTGAACACTGAAGCTTTCTTT
CASSLGTALNTEAFF
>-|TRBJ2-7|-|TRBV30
TGTGCCTGGAGTGTAGGACAACCCTACGAGCAGTACTTC
CAWSVGQPYEQYF
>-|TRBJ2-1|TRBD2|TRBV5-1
TGCGCCAGCAGCCTAGGGACTAGCGGGGCCTACAATGAGCAGTTCTTC
CASSLGTSGAYNEQFF
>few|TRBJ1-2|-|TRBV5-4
TGTGCCAGCAGCTTGCCAGGGGCGAACTATGGCTACACCTTC
CASSLPGANYGYTF
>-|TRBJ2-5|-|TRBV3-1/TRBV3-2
TGTGCCAGCAGCCTTGCGGACTTATACCAAGAGACCCAGTACTTC
CASSLADLYQETQYF
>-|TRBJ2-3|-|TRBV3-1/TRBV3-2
TGTGCCAGCAGCCAAGGTAGCGACTACACAGATACGCAGTATTTT
CASSQGSDYTDTQYF
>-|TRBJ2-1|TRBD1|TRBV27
TGTGCCAGCAGGCAGACCGCAGGGGGCTCCTACAATGAGCAGTTCTTC
CASRQTAGGSYNEQFF
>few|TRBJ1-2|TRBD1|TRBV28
TGTGCCAGCAGAGTACAGGGGTTCGATGGCTACACCTTC
CASRVQGFDGYTF
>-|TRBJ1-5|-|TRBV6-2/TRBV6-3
TGTGCCAGCAGTTCGCCAGGGGACAATCAGCCCCAGCATTTT
CASSSPGDNQPQHF
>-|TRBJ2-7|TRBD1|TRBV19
TGTGCCAGTAGTATATACCCGGGGACAGCTTACGAGCAGTACTTC
CASSIYPGTAYEQYF